Given below is one T cell receptor (beta chain) in context. The sample originates from a study of identifying expanded T cells in peripheral blood. Sequencing was performed with immunoSEQ multiplex PCR; in TCRdb, only in-frame clones are kept and a portion is missing. Among more than 65,000 clones, around 89% were seen once, and the ten largest hold around 3%. The CDR3 runs to 15 residues. In germline, CDR1 is SGHNT, CDR2 YENEEA. The V segment lost 4 bases and the J segment 2 bases; nucleotides outside the gene matches: 6. This TCR derives from a person aged 18-70 years in good health. This chain links TRBV11-3 with TRBJ2-5; 8 bases are shared with TRBD2. The sample consisted of blood. For the CDR3, the DNA is TGTGCCAGCAGCTCGGGACTAGGCGATCAAGAGACCCAGTACTTC. The encoded protein is CASSSGLGDQETQYF.